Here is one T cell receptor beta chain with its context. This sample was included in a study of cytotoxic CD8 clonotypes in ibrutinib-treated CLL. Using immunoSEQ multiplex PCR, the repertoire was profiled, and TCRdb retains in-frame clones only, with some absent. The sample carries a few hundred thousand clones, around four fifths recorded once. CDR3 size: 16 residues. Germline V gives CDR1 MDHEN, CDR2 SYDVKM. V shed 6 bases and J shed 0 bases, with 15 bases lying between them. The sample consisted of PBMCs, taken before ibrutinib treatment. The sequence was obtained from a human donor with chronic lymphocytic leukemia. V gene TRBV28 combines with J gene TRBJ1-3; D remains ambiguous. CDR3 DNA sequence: TGTGCCAGCAGCAATCGTGACGGGAGCTCTGGAAACACCATATATTTT. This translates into CASSNRDGSSGNTIYF.